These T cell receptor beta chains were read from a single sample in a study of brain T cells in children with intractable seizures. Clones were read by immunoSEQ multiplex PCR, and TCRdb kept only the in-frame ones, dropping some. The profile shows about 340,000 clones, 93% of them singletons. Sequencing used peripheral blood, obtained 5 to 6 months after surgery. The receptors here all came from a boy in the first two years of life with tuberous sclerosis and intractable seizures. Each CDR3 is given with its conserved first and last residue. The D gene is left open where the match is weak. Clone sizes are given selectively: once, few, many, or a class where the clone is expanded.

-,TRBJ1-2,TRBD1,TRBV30,TGTGCCTGGAGTGTACGGGGGACAGGGGGCAACTATGGCTACACCTTC,CAWSVRGTGGNYGYTF
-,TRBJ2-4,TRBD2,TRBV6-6,TGTGCCAGCAGTCGCGGGACTAGCGGGAGTTGGGGAAACATTCAGTACTTC,CASSRGTSGSWGNIQYF
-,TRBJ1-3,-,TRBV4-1,TGCGCCAGCAGTTACGAGACTAGGAGCTCTGGAAACACCATATATTTT,CASSYETRSSGNTIYF
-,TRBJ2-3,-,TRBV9,TGTGCCAGCAGCGTAGGTTCCGGGGGCATCACAGATACGCAGTATTTT,CASSVGSGGITDTQYF
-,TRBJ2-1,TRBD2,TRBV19,TGTGCCAGTACCTCATCCGGGACTAGCGGTAAGCAGTTCTTC,CASTSSGTSGKQFF
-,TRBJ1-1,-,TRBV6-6,TGTGCCAGCACCTCCGGACAGAACACTGAAGCTTTCTTT,CASTSGQNTEAFF
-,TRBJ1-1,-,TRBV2,TGTGCCAGCGCTCGGAGGGTGGGCGACACTGAAGCTTTCTTT,CASARRVGDTEAFF
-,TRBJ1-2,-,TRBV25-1,TGTGCCAGCAGTGACCACTTGGGCTACACCTTC,CASSDHLGYTF
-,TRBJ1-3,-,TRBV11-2,TGTGCCAGCAGCTTAGGCCCCCCGGGATACACCATATATTTT,CASSLGPPGYTIYF
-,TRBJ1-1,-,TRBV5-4,TGTGCCAGCAGCTTGGTGGAGGGGACTGAAGCTTTCTTT,CASSLVEGTEAFF
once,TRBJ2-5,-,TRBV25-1,TGTGCCAGCAGTGTTAGCGAGACCCAGTACTTC,CASSVSETQYF
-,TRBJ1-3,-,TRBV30,TGTGCCTGGAGCTACTATTCTGGAAACACCATATATTTT,CAWSYYSGNTIYF
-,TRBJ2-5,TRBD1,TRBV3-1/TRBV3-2,TGTGCCAGCAGCCCCGAGGACAGGGTAGGGCCCGGGACCCAGTACTTC,CASSPEDRVGPGTQYF
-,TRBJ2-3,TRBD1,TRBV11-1,TGTGCCAGCAGCCTGGGACAGGGAAGGGCAGATACGCAGTATTTT,CASSLGQGRADTQYF
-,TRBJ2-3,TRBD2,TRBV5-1,TGCGCCAGCAGCTTAAGACTAGCTTTCACAGATACGCAGTATTTT,CASSLRLAFTDTQYF
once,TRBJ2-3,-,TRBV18,TGTGCCAGCTCGGGGGTAGGGACAACTACAGATACGCAGTATTTT,CASSGVGTTTDTQYF
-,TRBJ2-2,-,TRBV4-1,TGCGCCAGCAGCCGGTCAGGGGTGACAGCAAACACCGGGGAGCTGTTTTTT,CASSRSGVTANTGELFF